This T cell receptor beta chain was documented in a study of long-term antiretroviral therapy in people with HIV. Worth noting for this clone: Its antigen is currently unknown.

The CDR3 extends over 15 amino acids. Germline V gene lookup returns CDR1 LNHDA and CDR2 SQIVND (reference sequence). V lost 1 base and J lost 1, with 10 bases in between. Findings and caveats of the study: Regardless of time point, clones expanded before ART dominated the repertoire.

Version v3.0 of the immunoSEQ assay ran at survey level. Some clones are missing from TCRdb's copy, which holds only in-frame ones; the method was immunoSEQ multiplex PCR. The sample holds around 20,000 clones, around 82% seen once. The clonotype comes from a woman in her 30s with HIV. The gene calls are TRBV19 and TRBJ1-1, with D unresolved. The specimen was unsorted PBMCs, collected 2.9 years after starting antiretroviral therapy. CDR3 sequence (DNA): TGTGCCAGTAGTATAGGAGTCAGCCAGAACACTGAAGCTTTCTTT. Amino acids: CASSIGVSQNTEAFF.